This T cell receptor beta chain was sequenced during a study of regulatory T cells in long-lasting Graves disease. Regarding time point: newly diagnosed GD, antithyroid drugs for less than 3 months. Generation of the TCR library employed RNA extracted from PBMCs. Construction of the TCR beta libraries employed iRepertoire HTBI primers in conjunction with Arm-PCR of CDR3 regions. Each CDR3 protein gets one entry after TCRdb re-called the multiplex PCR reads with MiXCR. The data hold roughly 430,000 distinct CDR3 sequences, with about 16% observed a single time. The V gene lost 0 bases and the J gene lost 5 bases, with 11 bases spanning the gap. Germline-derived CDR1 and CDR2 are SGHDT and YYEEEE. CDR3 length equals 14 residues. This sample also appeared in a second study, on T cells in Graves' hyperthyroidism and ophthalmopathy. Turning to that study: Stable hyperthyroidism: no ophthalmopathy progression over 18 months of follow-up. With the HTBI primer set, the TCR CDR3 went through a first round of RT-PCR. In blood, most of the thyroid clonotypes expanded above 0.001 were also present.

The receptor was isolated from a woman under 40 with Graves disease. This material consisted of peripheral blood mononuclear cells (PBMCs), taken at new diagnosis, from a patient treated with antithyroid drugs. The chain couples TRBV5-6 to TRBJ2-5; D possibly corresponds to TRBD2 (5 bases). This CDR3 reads CASSLVASMETQYF. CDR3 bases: TGTGCCAGCAGCTTGGTGGCTAGCATGGAGACCCAGTACTTC.